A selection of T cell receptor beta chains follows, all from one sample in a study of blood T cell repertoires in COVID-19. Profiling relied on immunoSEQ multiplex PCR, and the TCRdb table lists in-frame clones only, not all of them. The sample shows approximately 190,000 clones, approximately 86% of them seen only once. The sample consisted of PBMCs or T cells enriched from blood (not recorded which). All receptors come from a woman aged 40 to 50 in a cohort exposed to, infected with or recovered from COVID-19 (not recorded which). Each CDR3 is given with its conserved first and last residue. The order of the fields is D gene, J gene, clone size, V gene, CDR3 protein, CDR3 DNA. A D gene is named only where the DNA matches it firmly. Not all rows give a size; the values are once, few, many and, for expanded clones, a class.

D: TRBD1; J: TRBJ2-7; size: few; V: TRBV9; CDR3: CASSVGTAGYEQYF; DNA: TGTGCCAGCAGCGTCGGGACAGCTGGGTACGAGCAGTACTTC
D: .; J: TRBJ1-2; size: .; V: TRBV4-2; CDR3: CASSQAQEYGYTF; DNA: TGTGCCAGCAGCCAAGCACAGGAGTATGGCTACACCTTC
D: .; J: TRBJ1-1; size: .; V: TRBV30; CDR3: CAWSVRAGVGTEAFF; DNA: TGTGCCTGGAGTGTACGGGCAGGGGTAGGGACTGAAGCTTTCTTT
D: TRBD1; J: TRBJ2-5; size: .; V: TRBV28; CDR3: CASSSSPRGRETQYF; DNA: TGTGCCAGCAGTTCAAGCCCCAGGGGGCGAGAGACCCAGTACTTC
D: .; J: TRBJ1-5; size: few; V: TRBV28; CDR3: CASSYLGGNQPQHF; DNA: TGTGCCAGCAGTTACCTAGGAGGGAATCAGCCCCAGCATTTT
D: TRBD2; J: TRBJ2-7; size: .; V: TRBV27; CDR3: CASTPGGAGVGEQYF; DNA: TGTGCCAGCACCCCCGGGGGGGCGGGAGTGGGGGAGCAGTACTTC
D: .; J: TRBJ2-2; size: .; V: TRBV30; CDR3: CAWSVLNTGELFF; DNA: TGTGCCTGGAGTGTCTTAAACACCGGGGAGCTGTTTTTT
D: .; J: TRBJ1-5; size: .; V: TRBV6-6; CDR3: CASSWTVFGNQPQHF; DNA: TGTGCCAGCAGCTGGACAGTCTTCGGGAATCAGCCCCAGCATTTT
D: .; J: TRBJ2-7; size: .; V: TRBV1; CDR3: CTSSQASGTYEQYF; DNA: TGCACCAGCAGCCAAGCGTCAGGGACCTACGAGCAGTACTTC
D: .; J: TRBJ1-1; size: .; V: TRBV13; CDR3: CASSLGARTEAFF; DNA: TGTGCCAGCAGCTTAGGGGCACGAACTGAAGCTTTCTTT
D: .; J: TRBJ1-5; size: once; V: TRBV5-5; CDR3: CASSHGLFRNQPQHF; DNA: TGTGCCAGCAGCCACGGACTGTTTCGGAATCAGCCCCAGCATTTT
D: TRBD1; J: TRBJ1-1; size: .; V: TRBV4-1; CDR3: CASSQRQGVRTEAFF; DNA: TGCGCCAGCAGCCAAAGACAGGGAGTACGGACTGAAGCTTTCTTT
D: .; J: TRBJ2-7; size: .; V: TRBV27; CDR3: CASSWSFGKGYEQYF; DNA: TGTGCCAGCAGTTGGAGTTTTGGAAAAGGCTACGAGCAGTACTTC
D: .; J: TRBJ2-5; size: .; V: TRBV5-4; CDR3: CASSFRETQYF; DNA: TGTGCCAGCAGCTTCCGAGAGACCCAGTACTTC
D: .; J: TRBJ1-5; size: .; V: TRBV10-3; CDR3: CAISVTGIDQPQHF; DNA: TGTGCCATCAGTGTTACCGGTATTGATCAGCCCCAGCATTTT
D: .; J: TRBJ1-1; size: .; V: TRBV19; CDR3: CASSMDRGTEAFF; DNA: TGTGCCAGTAGTATGGACAGAGGCACTGAAGCTTTCTTT
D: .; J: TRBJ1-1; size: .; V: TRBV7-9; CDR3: CASSSRGPGNTEAFF; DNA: TGTGCCAGCAGCTCTAGGGGCCCCGGGAACACTGAAGCTTTCTTT
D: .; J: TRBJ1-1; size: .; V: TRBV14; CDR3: CASSQVSTGKAFF; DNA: TGTGCCAGCAGCCAAGTTAGTACAGGGAAAGCTTTCTTT